This T cell receptor beta chain was recorded in a study of identical twins. In TCRdb, the 5' RACE reads were re-called with MiXCR into one record per CDR3 protein. The table records about 720,000 distinct CDR3 sequences, approximately 18% of them present only once. The V end was cut by 0 bases, the J end by 0 bases, with 9 bases between. This CDR3 is 15 amino acids long. Germline-derived CDR1 and CDR2 are DFQATT and SNEGSKA (reference sequence). These data are also associated with another study on T cells expressing NK-cell markers.

This chain links TRBV20-1 with TRBJ2-1; D gene uncertain. The sequenced material came from PBMCs. The receptor comes from a woman aged 18-35 years in good health. CDR3 in DNA: TGCAGTGCTAGAGAGTGGGTCAACTCCTACAATGAGCAGTTCTTC. Its translation is CSAREWVNSYNEQFF.